A selection of T cell receptor beta chains follows, all from one sample in a study of early T cells in non-severe SARS-CoV-2 infection. TCRdb used MiXCR to reprocess the 5' RACE reads, holding one entry per CDR3 protein. The table lists roughly 65,000 distinct CDR3 sequences, roughly an eighth of them singletons. Sequencing was carried out using whole blood. These receptors originate from an adult who was a healthcare worker with PCR-confirmed SARS-CoV-2 infection or an uninfected control (not recorded which). CDR3s include the opening cysteine and the closing phenylalanine or tryptophan. D genes are given only for firm matches. The size field is filled for only some rows; it gives once, few, many or a size class.

V gene	J gene	D gene	clone size	CDR3 DNA	CDR3 protein
TRBV5-1	TRBJ2-1	.	few	TGCGCCAGCAGCTTGATGACATTCAATGAGCAGTTCTTC	CASSLMTFNEQFF
TRBV15	TRBJ1-1	.	few	TGTGCCACCAGCACCACAGGGTTTGACAACACTGAAGCTTTCTTT	CATSTTGFDNTEAFF
TRBV11-2	TRBJ1-6	TRBD1	.	TGTGCCAGCAGCTTTGGGACAGGCGATAATTCACCCCTCCACTTT	CASSFGTGDNSPLHF
TRBV20-1	TRBJ1-1	.	.	TGCAGTGCTAGAGATTCAGGGAGTTTGTCTGAAGCTTTCTTT	CSARDSGSLSEAFF
TRBV5-6	TRBJ1-1	.	many	TGTGCCAGCAGCTTGGGGGTTGGCACTGAAGCTTTCTTT	CASSLGVGTEAFF
TRBV12-3/TRBV12-4	TRBJ1-1	.	.	TGTGCCAGCAGCGCCGCCCGGGCCATGAACACTGAAGCTTTCTTT	CASSAARAMNTEAFF
TRBV6-6	TRBJ2-2	TRBD1	few	TGTGCCAGCAGTTATGGTGGACAGGGGGTTTCCGGGGAGCTGTTTTTT	CASSYGGQGVSGELFF
TRBV12-3/TRBV12-4	TRBJ2-7	.	many	TGTGCCAGCAGGGGAGGCGGGGACGAGCAGTACTTC	CASRGGGDEQYF
TRBV7-7	TRBJ2-1	TRBD2	.	TGTGCTAGCAGCTCAAGACTAGCGGGGGACAATGAGCAGTTCTTC	CASSSRLAGDNEQFF
TRBV9	TRBJ1-1	.	many	TGTGCCAGCAGCCCCCACGGCAACACTGAAGCTTTCTTT	CASSPHGNTEAFF
TRBV6-1	TRBJ1-2	.	few	TGTGCCTCCGCCTCACCCGAACCCCGCTATGGCTACACCTTC	CASASPEPRYGYTF
TRBV3-1	TRBJ2-1	.	many	TGTGCCAGCAGCCAAGAGTTCGGCTACTCAAATGAGCAGTTCTTC	CASSQEFGYSNEQFF
TRBV9	TRBJ1-1	.	.	TGTGCCAGCAGCGTAGGGGGAGGGCCTTATGAAGCTTTCTTT	CASSVGGGPYEAFF
TRBV20-1	TRBJ2-3	.	few	TGCAGTGCTAGCGGGGTCAGCACAGATACGCAGTATTTT	CSASGVSTDTQYF